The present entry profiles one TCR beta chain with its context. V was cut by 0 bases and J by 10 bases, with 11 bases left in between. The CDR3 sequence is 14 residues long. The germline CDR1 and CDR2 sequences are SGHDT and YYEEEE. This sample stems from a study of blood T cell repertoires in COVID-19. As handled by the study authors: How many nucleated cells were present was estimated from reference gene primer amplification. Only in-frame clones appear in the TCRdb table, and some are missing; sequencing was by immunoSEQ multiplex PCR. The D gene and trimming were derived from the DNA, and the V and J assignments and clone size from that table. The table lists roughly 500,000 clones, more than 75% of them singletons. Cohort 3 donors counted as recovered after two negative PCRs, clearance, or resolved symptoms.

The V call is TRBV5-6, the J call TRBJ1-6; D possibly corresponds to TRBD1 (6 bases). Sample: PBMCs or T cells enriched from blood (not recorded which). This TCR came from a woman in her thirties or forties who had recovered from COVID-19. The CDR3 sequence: CASSLGQGISPLHF. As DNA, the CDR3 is TGTGCCAGCAGCTTGGGGCAGGGGATATCACCCCTCCACTTT.